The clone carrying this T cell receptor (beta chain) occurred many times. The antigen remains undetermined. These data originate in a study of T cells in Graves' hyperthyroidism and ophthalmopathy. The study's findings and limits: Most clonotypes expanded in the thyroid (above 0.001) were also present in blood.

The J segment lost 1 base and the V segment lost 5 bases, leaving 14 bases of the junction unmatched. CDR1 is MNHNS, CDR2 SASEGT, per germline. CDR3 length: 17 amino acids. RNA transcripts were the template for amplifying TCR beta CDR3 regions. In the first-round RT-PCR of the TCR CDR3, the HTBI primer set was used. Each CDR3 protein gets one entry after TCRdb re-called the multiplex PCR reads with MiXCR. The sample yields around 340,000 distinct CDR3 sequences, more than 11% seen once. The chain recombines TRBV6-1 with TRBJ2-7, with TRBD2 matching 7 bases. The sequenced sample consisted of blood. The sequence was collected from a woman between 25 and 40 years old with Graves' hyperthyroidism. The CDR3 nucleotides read TGTGCCAGCAGTAATAGTAACGACCCGGGAGGATCCTACGAGCAGTACTTC. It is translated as CASSNSNDPGGSYEQYF.